The clone carrying this TCR beta chain has just a few counts. Its cognate antigen is unknown. The data belong to a study of blood T cells in healthy people across ages. This CDR3 contains 16 residues. V dropped 0 bases and J dropped 8 bases, with 16 bases sitting between them. For the second PCR, which ran for roughly 6 to 12 cycles, a sample-barcoded 5' primer and a J-beta primer mix were used. Each CDR3 protein is one row after TCRdb ran MiXCR on the 5' RACE reads. The sample carries some 710,000 distinct CDR3 sequences, 22% recorded once. Drawing of peripheral blood yielded 8.5 to 10 milliliters from each donor. Isolated per sample were at least 7 million PBMCs. Regarding the study as a whole: Among long-lived donors, naive CD4+ cells were more numerous and diversity higher than in aged donors. Older individuals had lower TCR beta diversity per million T cells (the decline was roughly linear).

The chain couples TRBV12-3 or TRBV12-4 to TRBJ1-4; D remains unclear. The source material was blood. The sequence derives from an older man in good health. The CDR3 loop reads CASSLALSEIGEKLFF. CDR3 nucleotide sequence: TGTGCCAGCAGTTTAGCGCTTTCGGAGATCGGCGAAAAACTGTTTTTT.